These 10 T cell receptor beta chains share one sample of origin, sequenced in a study of cytomegalovirus exposure and HLA in healthy donors. The PCR used 60 Vbeta and 13 Jbeta primers. Sequencing was performed with immunoSEQ multiplex PCR; in TCRdb, only in-frame clones are kept and a portion is missing. Here the sample spans approximately 100,000 clones, roughly 76% being singletons. The specimen was PBMCs. All receptors come from a human donor in good health.

This chain connects TRBV5-4 to TRBJ2-5; D is ambiguous. Germline V gene sequence: CDR1 SGHNT, CDR2 YYREEE (reference sequence). This CDR3 region has 13 residues. The germline V and J ends were trimmed by 0 bases and 7 bases, with 10 bases remaining between them. CDR3 coding DNA: TGTGCCAGCAGCTTGGATGGGCCAGCGACCCAGTACTTC. Translated: CASSLDGPATQYF.

Points on this clone: The junction shows a germline mismatch at one end, possibly a read error. The chain couples TRBV5-6 to TRBJ2-7; D is ambiguous. Germline V gene data show CDR1 as SGHDT and CDR2 as YYEEEE. The CDR3 extends over 12 amino acids. CDR3 DNA: TGTGCCGGCAGCTTGTCGTTATACGAGCAGTACTTC. Protein: CAGSLSLYEQYF.

The V call is TRBV11-2, the J call TRBJ2-1, with D tentatively TRBD1 (5 bases). V shed 4 bases and J shed 4 bases, with 14 bases lying between them. The CDR3 contains 15 residues. Germline assignment: CDR1 SGHAT and CDR2 FQNNGV. CDR3 bases: TGTGCCAGCAGCTCGTCCAGGGCCCTTTACAATGAGCAGTTCTTC. Amino acid sequence: CASSSSRALYNEQFF.

The CDR3 bases are TGTGCCAGCCGGGGCGGGAGAGGCGAGACCCAGTACTTC. Its protein is CASRGGRGETQYF. This chain links TRBV2 with TRBJ2-5, with TRBD2 matching over 7 bases. Unmatched junction bases numbered 8, after V lost 8 bases and J lost 5 bases. There are 13 residues in the CDR3. CDR1 is SNHLY and CDR2 is FYNNEI in the germline V gene.

A few counts support this clone. The genes are TRBV4-1 and TRBJ2-7; D possibly corresponds to TRBD1 (6 bases). Germline values: CDR1 MGHRA, CDR2 YSYEKL. The CDR3 loop spans 16 amino acids. Trimming pared 3 bases from V and 1 base from J, leaving 16 bases between. CDR3 coding DNA: TGCGCCAGCAGCCAGGAGGACAGTCTGCTATCCTACGAGCAGTACTTC. This encodes CASSQEDSLLSYEQYF.

This sequence joins TRBV29-1 and TRBJ1-1; D is undetermined. The CDR3 has 14 amino acids. Trimming shortened V by 1 base and J by 1 base, and 10 bases separated the two germline ends. From germline, CDR1 is SQVTM and CDR2 ANQGSEA. The CDR3 region has the DNA TGCAGCGTTGAAGGGAGGAGGGCGAACACTGAAGCTTTCTTT. Protein sequence: CSVEGRRANTEAFF.

The rearrangement joins TRBV19 to TRBJ1-1; D unclear. Looked up from germline, CDR1 is LNHDA and CDR2 is SQIVND (reference sequence). The CDR3 is 13 residues long. With 7 bases removed from V and 7 bases from J, the gap between germline ends came to 16 bases. As DNA, the CDR3 is TGTGCCAGTACCGTGGACGGAGGAGGTGAAGCTTTCTTT. Protein product: CASTVDGGGEAFF. Full variable domain (outside the CDR3, taken from reference TRBV19 and TRBJ1-1): DGGITQSPKYLFRKEGQNVTLSCEQNLNHDAMYWYRQDPGQGLRLIYYSQIVNDFQKGDIAEGYSVSREKKESFPLTVTSAQKNPTAFYLCASTVDGGGEAFFGQGTRLTVV.

The chain uses TRBV19 and TRBJ2-5; 10 bases are shared with TRBD1. The CDR3 loop spans 16 amino acids. Germline trimming cut 5 bases from V and 5 bases from J; bases unmatched to any gene: 11. Per germline, CDR1 LNHDA and CDR2 SQIVND (reference sequence). CDR3 sequence: CASSPIDRGRAETQYF. DNA for the CDR3: TGTGCCAGTAGTCCCATCGACAGGGGGCGCGCGGAGACCCAGTACTTC.

J is TRBJ1-2 and V is TRBV6-5, with 9 bases that match TRBD1. Trimming took 10 bases from V and 2 from J; bases not matched to a gene: 8. The germline CDR1 and CDR2 sequences are MNHEY and SVGAGI. This CDR3 is built from 14 residues. CDR3 bases: TGTGCCATTTCAGATGGGACAGGGAACTATGGCTACACCTTC. The encoded protein is CAISDGTGNYGYTF.

The chain combines TRBV5-6 with TRBJ2-7; 11 bases match TRBD1. The CDR3 is made up of 15 amino acids. Germline CDR1 and CDR2: SGHDT and YYEEEE. J gave up 6 bases and V 3 bases, and 8 bases lay outside the gene matches. The CDR3 protein is CASSSTWTGGGEQYF. The CDR3 DNA sequence: TGTGCCAGCAGCTCCACCTGGACAGGGGGCGGCGAGCAGTACTTC.